The clone carrying this T cell receptor (beta chain) came up many times. CDR1 is DFQATT, CDR2 SNEGSKA, per germline (reference sequence). This CDR3 contains 14 residues. Trimming took off 0 bases at V and 8 bases at J, with 16 bases between the two ends. Each CDR3 protein is one row after TCRdb ran MiXCR on the reads. This sample has about 97,000 distinct CDR3 sequences, with approximately 15% found just once. This entry belongs to a study of T cell repertoires in cytomegalovirus infection. This clonotype originated in a human donor in good health (CMV status not recorded). Some clones in this sample may be carry-over from other donors' samples. This chain links TRBV20-1 with TRBJ1-2, with D possibly being TRBD1 (6 bases). Sequencing was done on a sample of PBMCs. The chain's CDR3 is CSARDLGGVRGYTF. CDR3 nucleotides: TGCAGTGCTAGAGATTTGGGGGGCGTAAGGGGCTACACCTTC.